The source of this TCR beta chain is a study of blood T cell repertoires in COVID-19 (dated by TCRdb to about 2020). The study in broad terms: The collaborator samples originated in the United States, Italy and Spain and spanned the acute and convalescent phases of COVID-19. The repertoires were released in a freely available public database intended as a resource for research on the immune response to SARS-CoV-2. The samples were drawn from two sources: the first 160 participants of the ongoing ImmuneRACE study, and 950 to 1,500 subjects contributed by 6 global collaborators. A de-identified subject ID, COVID-19 status, age in years and sex were almost always included in the sample metadata. The material from the prospective study consisted of cDNA or gDNA derived from T cells, B-cell-depleted T cells, or PBMCs. The dataset comprised deeply sampled blood TCRbeta repertoires from subjects exposed to, actively infected with, or recovered from COVID-19. Where HLA class I and class II types were available, the types were taken from metadata supplied by the sample provider, not from assay-based typing.

The collaborating institutions used their own protocols to collect whole blood in K2EDTA tubes. For TCRbeta analysis, collaborators shipped samples as frozen whole blood, isolated PBMCs, or DNA extracted from either of those sample types. TCRbeta CDR3 regions were amplified from genomic DNA by means of the immunoSEQ Assay, a bias-controlled multiplex PCR. The study's processing was this. The number of nucleated cells in each sample was estimated from the amplification of reference gene primers within the assay. To quantify the absolute abundance of each unique TCRbeta CDR3 rearrangement, sequence reads were collapsed and filtered. For each sample, productive Simpson clonality was calculated as the square root of Simpson's diversity index across productive rearrangements. TCRdb mirrors the immuneACCESS table, restricted to in-frame sequences. Some clones are absent from its copies; in checked studies, under half trace to an unresolved V gene, and the reason for the others is unknown. V and J calls and clone size are given by that table; D and trimming were obtained from the DNA. Here the sample has 46,000 or so clones; about 92% occur a single time. Of the sample, under 20% falls within the top ten clones.

As concerns this clone: Its antigen target is currently unknown. No much larger clonotype is one base removed from it; base qualities were not supplied.

The investigation overall reported the following: How much clinical and demographic metadata was included differed by source and by participant, and the metadata was provided uncurated.

From the germline V gene (reference sequence), CDR1 is LNHDA and CDR2 is SQIVND. CDR3 length: 14 amino acids, cysteine to phenylalanine. Just CDR3 DNA is preserved here, 42 bases in frame from base 1. V lost 5 bases and J lost 4 bases, and the count of bases not matched to a germline gene is 7. In this chain, TRBV19 is recombined with TRBJ1-1; TRBD1 matches 7 bases in the middle. The sequencing sample was made of peripheral blood. The TCR sequence derives from a man between 65 and 85 years old with active COVID-19. The CDR3 reads as follows: CASSAQSGGTEAFF. In nucleotide form, the sequence is TGTGCCAGTAGTGCCCAATCAGGGGGCACTGAAGCTTTCTTT. When the CDR3 is completed using the reference TRBV19 and TRBJ1-1 genes on either side, the full variable domain is DGGITQSPKYLFRKEGQNVTLSCEQNLNHDAMYWYRQDPGQGLRLIYYSQIVNDFQKGDIAEGYSVSREKKESFPLTVTSAQKNPTAFYLCASSAQSGGTEAFFGQGTRLTVV.